The next 7 T cell receptor beta chains were all read from a single sample in a study of beta chain features in type 1 diabetes. Expressed TCRB transcripts were sequenced because the isolated RNA had all been reverse transcribed beforehand. Sequencing was performed with immunoSEQ multiplex PCR; in TCRdb, only in-frame clones are kept and a portion is missing. This table has 300,000 to 450,000 clones, around 13% appearing once. The sample taken for sequencing was naive CD4+ T cells from blood. These receptor sequences come from a man aged 18 to 30 in good health.

V usage is TRBV7-2 and J usage is TRBJ2-7, with D perhaps TRBD1 (5 bases). Germline loops: CDR1 SGHTA, CDR2 FQGNSA. CDR3 length equals 14 residues. The V gene lost 5 bases and the J gene lost 2 bases, with 13 bases spanning the gap. The DNA of the CDR3 is TGTGCCAGCAGCCCGGACACCCGTCCCTACGAGCAGTACTTC. This gives the protein CASSPDTRPYEQYF.

This clone was detected only a few times. The J gene is TRBJ2-2, the V gene TRBV19, with 8 bases matching TRBD1. The CDR3 runs to 18 residues. V shed 3 bases and J 4 bases; nucleotides not matched to a gene: 13. The germline CDR1 and CDR2 sequences are LNHDA and SQIVND (reference sequence). In DNA, the CDR3 is TGTGCCAGTAGTATTTTCCCACAGGGGGGCCCGGTCACCGGGGAGCTGTTTTTT. Translated, it gives CASSIFPQGGPVTGELFF.

J is TRBJ2-1 and V is TRBV15, with D perhaps TRBD2 (6 bases). The CDR3 runs 15 residues. Per the germline V gene, CDR1 is LNHNV and CDR2 is YYDKDF (reference sequence). Trimming stripped 1 base from V and 9 bases from J, with 16 bases between. The CDR3 is CATSRVGGGIGEQFF. Here the CDR3 DNA reads TGTGCCACCAGCAGAGTTGGCGGAGGGATAGGTGAGCAGTTCTTC.

The chain is built from TRBV7-9 and TRBJ1-5, with D possibly TRBD1 on 5 matching bases. V gave up 5 bases and J gave up 0 bases, with 14 bases separating them. The CDR3 has 16 amino acids. The germline V gene encodes CDR1 SEHNR and CDR2 FQNEAQ (reference sequence). The CDR3 DNA reads TGTGCCAGCAGCGCAGGGTCTCTCGTTAGCAATCAGCCCCAGCATTTT. Its protein is CASSAGSLVSNQPQHF.

This chain uses TRBV4-3 with TRBJ1-1; TRBD1 matches 7 bases. V lost 3 bases to trimming and J lost 4 bases; unmatched junction nucleotides: 8. CDR3 length: 15 amino acids. Germline CDR1 is LGHNA and CDR2 is YSLEER. The chain's CDR3 is CASSHVDRVGTEAFF. In DNA, the CDR3 is TGCGCCAGCAGCCATGTAGACAGGGTGGGCACTGAAGCTTTCTTT.

This clone was seen a handful of times. The CDR3 reads CASSPLAGGGEQYF. CDR3 sequence (DNA): TGTGCCAGCAGCCCGCTAGCGGGAGGGGGCGAGCAGTACTTC. The genes are TRBV4-2 and TRBJ2-7; 12 nucleotides line up with TRBD2. Germline loops: CDR1 LGHNA, CDR2 YNFKEQ. Trimming cost V 4 bases and J 6 bases; bases outside gene matches: 4. CDR3 size: 14 residues.

This chain links TRBV9 with TRBJ2-2; 13 nucleotides line up with TRBD2. V dropped 4 bases and J dropped 4; count of bases not matched to a gene: 10. The CDR3 spans 18 residues. Germline-derived CDR1 and CDR2 are SGDLS and YYNGEE. The CDR3: CASSPRTSGSRGTGELFF. CDR3 coding DNA: TGTGCCAGCAGCCCCCGGACTAGCGGGAGTAGGGGCACCGGGGAGCTGTTTTTT. Supplemented by reference TRBV9 and TRBJ2-2, the full variable domain reads DSGVTQTPKHLITATGQRVTLRCSPRSGDLSVYWYQQSLDQGLQFLIQYYNGEERAKGNILERFSAQQFPDLHSELNLSSLELGDSALYFCASSPRTSGSRGTGELFFGEGSRLTVL.